This TCR beta chain was recorded in a study of Graves' ophthalmopathy and Graves' hyperthyroidism. Turning to the study itself: Peripheral blood was obtained at first diagnosis, ahead of any treatment.

This clonotype was seen only a few times. In germline, CDR1 is ENHRY, CDR2 SYGVKD. V shed 4 bases, J shed 0 bases, and the junction held 19 bases outside the gene matches. This CDR3 is built from 21 residues. Investigators amplified TCR beta CDR3 regions from RNA transcripts. First-round RT-PCR with HTBI primers preceded a second-round multiplex PCR. One entry per CDR3 protein, called by TCRdb with MiXCR from the multiplex PCR reads. Among roughly 410,000 distinct CDR3 sequences listed, 15% were seen once. Establishment of the diagnosis relied upon clinical symptoms, serum thyroxine, TRAb, thyroid ultrasound and orbital computed tomography.

Sequenced: peripheral blood. The J gene is TRBJ1-1, the V gene TRBV10-3; TRBD1 matches at 11 bases. The receptor comes from a young woman with stable Graves' hyperthyroidism. CDR3 amino acids: CAISGYEIGGQGDGLNTEAFF. The CDR3 region has the DNA TGTGCCATCAGTGGGTACGAGATTGGGGGACAGGGGGACGGTTTGAACACTGAAGCTTTCTTT.